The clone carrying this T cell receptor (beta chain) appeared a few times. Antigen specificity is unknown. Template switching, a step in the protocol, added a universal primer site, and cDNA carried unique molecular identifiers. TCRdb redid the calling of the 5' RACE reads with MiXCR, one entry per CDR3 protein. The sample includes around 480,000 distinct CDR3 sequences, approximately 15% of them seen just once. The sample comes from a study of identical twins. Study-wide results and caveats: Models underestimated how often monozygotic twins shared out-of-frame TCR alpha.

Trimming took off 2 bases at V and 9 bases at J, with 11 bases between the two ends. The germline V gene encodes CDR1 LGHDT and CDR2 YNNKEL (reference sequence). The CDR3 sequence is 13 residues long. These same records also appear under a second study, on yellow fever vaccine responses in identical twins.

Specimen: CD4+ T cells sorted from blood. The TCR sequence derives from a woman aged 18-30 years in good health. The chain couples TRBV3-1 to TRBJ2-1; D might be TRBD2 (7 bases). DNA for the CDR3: TGTGCCAGCAGCCAACTTAGGGGGGGTGAGCAGTTCTTC. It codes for CASSQLRGGEQFF.